Each of the 32 T cell receptor beta chains below was sequenced from the same sample in a study of blood T cell repertoires in COVID-19. The data were produced by immunoSEQ multiplex PCR, yet TCRdb's version contains in-frame clones alone and is incomplete. The top ten hold around 4.5% of the sample, which has 300,000 to 350,000 clones, approximately 86% seen once. The sequenced material came from PBMCs or T cells enriched from blood (not recorded which). All receptors derive from a woman aged 40 to 50 with acute COVID-19.

The CDR3 DNA sequence: TGTGCCAGCAGAAGGGAAACAGGGGCGAATTCACCCCTCCACTTT. Protein sequence: CASRRETGANSPLHF. The V gene is TRBV2, the J gene TRBJ1-6, with 7 bases that match TRBD1. CDR1 is SNHLY and CDR2 is FYNNEI in the germline V gene. Unmatched junction bases numbered 9, after V lost 6 bases and J lost 7 bases. The CDR3 sequence is 15 residues long.

The genes are TRBV19 and TRBJ1-2; D possibly corresponds to TRBD1 (5 bases). V lost 5 bases and J lost 5, with 15 bases in between. Germline lookup yields CDR1 LNHDA and CDR2 SQIVND (reference sequence). The CDR3 has 14 amino acids. The CDR3 region has the DNA TGTGCCAGTAGTCCCCTCGGGGGAAGTTATGGCTACACCTTC. Its translation: CASSPLGGSYGYTF.

The rearrangement joins TRBV19 to TRBJ2-6, with a possible D match to TRBD1 (5 bases). V lost 7 bases and J 0 bases, leaving 16 bases between the germline ends. Germline CDR1 and CDR2: LNHDA and SQIVND (reference sequence). This CDR3 has 17 residues. The CDR3 is CASIGAFPLSGANVLTF. CDR3 DNA: TGTGCCAGTATTGGGGCCTTTCCTCTCTCTGGGGCCAACGTCCTGACTTTC.

This chain connects TRBV11-3 to TRBJ2-2, with 10 bases aligning to TRBD1. V shed 2 bases and J 4 bases; nucleotides not matched to a gene: 1. Germline V gives CDR1 SGHNT, CDR2 YENEEA. The CDR3 extends over 15 amino acids. CDR3 in amino acids: CASSLRTGGTGELFF. The CDR3 DNA reads as TGTGCCAGCAGCTTAAGGACAGGGGGCACCGGGGAGCTGTTTTTT. The whole variable domain, filled in from reference TRBV11-3 and TRBJ2-2, reads EAGVVQSPRYKIIEKKQPVAFWCNPISGHNTLYWYLQNLGQGPELLIRYENEEAVDDSQLPKDRFSAERLKGVDSTLKIQPAELGDSAVYLCASSLRTGGTGELFFGEGSRLTVL.

The chain has TRBV19 and TRBJ2-1, with D possibly being TRBD2 (5 bases). V lost 5 bases, J lost 3 bases, and 11 bases lay in between. Germline lookup yields CDR1 LNHDA and CDR2 SQIVND (reference sequence). This CDR3 spans 14 amino acids. CDR3 protein: CASSEEGYYNEQFF. The CDR3, as DNA: TGTGCCAGTAGTGAAGAGGGCTACTACAATGAGCAGTTCTTC.

The chain is built from TRBV6-2 or TRBV6-3 and TRBJ1-5; weak D call: TRBD1 (6 bases). This CDR3 spans 16 amino acids. Trimming removed 4 bases at V and 3 bases at J, with 16 bases between. Per germline, CDR1 MNHEY and CDR2 SVGEGT. The CDR3 loop reads CASSLAGVPTNQPQHF. In DNA form, the CDR3 reads TGTGCCAGCAGTTTGGCAGGGGTCCCTACCAATCAGCCCCAGCATTTT.

This chain links TRBV4-3 with TRBJ2-1, with TRBD2 matching 10 bases. Germline lookup yields CDR1 LGHNA and CDR2 YSLEER. Germline trimming cut 3 bases from V and 4 bases from J; bases unmatched to any gene: 3. The CDR3 extends over 15 amino acids. The DNA for the CDR3 is TGCGCCAGCAGCCACGCAGCGGGGGGGTACAATGAGCAGTTCTTC. Translation gives CASSHAAGGYNEQFF.

The chain joins TRBV11-2 to TRBJ1-4, with TRBD1 matching over 9 bases. The trim removed 2 bases at V and 5 bases at J, leaving 3 bases unmatched. The CDR3 sequence is 15 residues long. Germline CDR1 is SGHAT and CDR2 is FQNNGV. In DNA form, the CDR3 reads TGTGCCAGCAGCTTATCCGGGACAGGGAATGAAAAACTGTTTTTT. Translation gives CASSLSGTGNEKLFF.

The V gene is TRBV4-3, the J gene TRBJ1-5; maybe TRBD1 (6 bases). Trimming left V 4 bases short and J 3 bases short, with 13 bases between. The CDR3 has 15 residues. The V gene's germline CDR1 is LGHNA and CDR2 YSLEER. The CDR3 loop reads CASSPEQGANQPQHF. CDR3 DNA sequence: TGCGCCAGCAGCCCGGAACAGGGCGCCAATCAGCCCCAGCATTTT.

In DNA, the CDR3 is TGTGCCAGCAGTGCGGCAGGGCTTACAACTAATGAAAAACTGTTTTTT. Translation gives CASSAAGLTTNEKLFF. The chain couples TRBV25-1 to TRBJ1-4, with D possibly matching TRBD1 (5 bases). This CDR3 has 16 amino acids. Between the trimmed V and J ends, which lost 4 bases and 0 bases, there was a span of 12 bases. Looked up from germline, CDR1 is MGHDK and CDR2 is SYGVNS.

The chain employs TRBV5-1 and TRBJ2-7, with 9 bases fitting TRBD2. CDR1 is SGHRS, CDR2 YFSETQ, per germline. The V and J ends lost 7 bases and 6 bases, in that order; junction bases with no gene match: 17. The CDR3 length is 16 residues. The CDR3 bases are TGCGCCAGCCGCTGGGGTAGCGGGAGAGAAGGGAGCGAGCAGTACTTC. Translated, it gives CASRWGSGREGSEQYF. Full variable domain (rest looked up from reference TRBV5-1 and TRBJ2-7): KAGVTQTPRYLIKTRGQQVTLSCSPISGHRSVSWYQQTPGQGLQFLFEYFSETQRNKGNFPGRFSGRQFSNSRSEMNVSTLELGDSALYLCASRWGSGREGSEQYFGPGTRLTVT.

This clone was detected only a few times. The gene calls are TRBV11-3 and TRBJ1-1; tentative D call: TRBD1 (5 bases). This CDR3 spans 16 amino acids. Germline assignment: CDR1 SGHNT and CDR2 YENEEA. Trimming removed 5 bases at V and 1 base at J, with 17 bases between. In DNA form, the CDR3 reads TGTGCCAGCAGCCCAGGGAGGGGAAGGCAGAACACTGAAGCTTTCTTT. Encoded protein: CASSPGRGRQNTEAFF.

This chain uses TRBV6-2 or TRBV6-3 with TRBJ2-2; 8 bases map to TRBD2. This CDR3 has 16 amino acids. From germline, CDR1 is MNHEY and CDR2 SVGEGT. Trimming removed 2 bases from V and 1 base from J; junction bases left unmatched: 3. The CDR3 protein is CASSYPRGGNTGELFF. For the CDR3, the DNA is TGTGCCAGCAGTTACCCCCGGGGGGGGAACACCGGGGAGCTGTTTTTT.

The chain has TRBV18 and TRBJ2-7; D is possibly TRBD1 (5 bases). Germline CDR1 and CDR2: KGHSH and LQKENI. The V end was cut by 2 bases, the J end by 6 bases, with 11 bases between. This CDR3 comprises 13 residues. The CDR3 sequence: CASSPVGHLEQYF. The CDR3 DNA reads as TGTGCCAGCTCACCAGTCGGACACCTCGAGCAGTACTTC.

The sample holds many counts of this clone. The V and J genes are TRBV2 and TRBJ1-2, with 7 bases that match TRBD1. The germline V gene encodes CDR1 SNHLY and CDR2 FYNNEI. The V gene end was trimmed by 7 bases and the J gene end by 1 base; junction bases not matched to a gene: 12. This CDR3 has 16 residues. The CDR3: CASTQGGFRHNYGYTF. Here the CDR3 DNA reads TGTGCCAGCACCCAGGGGGGATTTCGACATAACTATGGCTACACCTTC. The whole variable domain, filled in from reference TRBV2 and TRBJ1-2, reads EPEVTQTPSHQVTQMGQEVILRCVPISNHLYFYWYRQILGQKVEFLVSFYNNEISEKSEIFDDQFSVERPDGSNFTLKIRSTKLEDSAMYFCASTQGGFRHNYGYTFGSGTRLTVV.

The count of this clone is one. This sequence joins TRBV19 and TRBJ2-5; 10 nucleotides line up with TRBD2. The CDR3 sequence is 15 residues long. Germline lookup yields CDR1 LNHDA and CDR2 SQIVND (reference sequence). V dropped 5 bases and J dropped 2; count of bases not matched to a gene: 5. The CDR3 DNA is TGTGCCAGTAGTTTCACTAGCGGGACTCAAGAGACCCAGTACTTC. Protein product: CASSFTSGTQETQYF.

V gene TRBV18 combines with J gene TRBJ2-1, with 7 bases lining up with TRBD2. This CDR3 has 13 amino acids. In germline, CDR1 is KGHSH, CDR2 LQKENI. With V trimmed by 2 bases and J by 8 bases, 3 bases remained unmatched. The CDR3 sequence is CASSPRTSYEQFF. DNA for the CDR3: TGTGCCAGCTCACCAAGGACTAGTTATGAGCAGTTCTTC.

This clone was detected once. The J gene is TRBJ2-7, the V gene TRBV5-8; 7 bases fit TRBD1. Per the germline V gene, CDR1 is SGHTS and CDR2 is YDEGEE. J lost 1 base, V lost 2 bases, and 6 bases had no gene match. This CDR3 contains 15 residues. The CDR3 reads CASSFGTVRSYEQYF. CDR3 bases: TGTGCCAGCAGCTTCGGGACAGTCAGGTCCTACGAGCAGTACTTC.

The chain carries TRBV5-8 and TRBJ1-5, with 8 bases lining up with TRBD1. Germline V CDR1 and CDR2: SGHTS, YDEGEE. The J segment lost 0 bases and the V segment lost 3 bases, leaving 5 bases of the junction unmatched. CDR3 length equals 16 residues. CDR3 bases: TGTGCCAGCAGCTACGGGACAGGTTATAGCAATCAGCCCCAGCATTTT. Protein: CASSYGTGYSNQPQHF.

The J gene is TRBJ1-1, the V gene TRBV2; D remains unclear. CDR1 is SNHLY, CDR2 FYNNEI, per germline. V was shortened by 3 bases and J by 6 bases, with 11 bases between the two germline ends. CDR3 length: 13 residues. The CDR3 spells CASSELGAPEAFF. CDR3 nucleotides: TGTGCCAGCAGTGAGTTAGGAGCCCCTGAAGCTTTCTTT.

The rearrangement joins TRBV4-3 to TRBJ2-1; 10 nucleotides agree with TRBD2. The trim removed 2 bases at V and 1 base at J, leaving 11 bases unmatched. Germline values: CDR1 LGHNA, CDR2 YSLEER. This CDR3 comprises 19 residues. CDR3 sequence reads: CASSQIGLAGAGSYNEQFF. The CDR3 bases are TGCGCCAGCAGCCAAATAGGGCTAGCGGGAGCAGGTTCCTACAATGAGCAGTTCTTC.

The chain has TRBV29-1 and TRBJ2-7; the D gene is possibly TRBD1 (6 bases). This CDR3 spans 12 amino acids. Looked up from germline, CDR1 is SQVTM and CDR2 is ANQGSEA. Deletions cut 8 bases from V and 0 bases from J, with 11 bases between. DNA for the CDR3: TGCAGCTTTAGGACAGACTCCTACGAGCAGTACTTC. This sequence encodes CSFRTDSYEQYF.

This clone occurred a few times. V and J are TRBV7-3 and TRBJ1-1, with TRBD1 identical over 8 bases. Trimming removed 5 bases from V and 11 bases from J; junction bases left unmatched: 10. The CDR3 is 13 residues long. Per the germline V gene, CDR1 is SGHTA and CDR2 is FQGTGA. As DNA, the CDR3 is TGTGCCAGCAGCCCTCAAGGACAGGGTGGGGCTTTCTTT. The encoded protein is CASSPQGQGGAFF.

The chain carries TRBV6-5 and TRBJ2-3; 8 bases are a match to TRBD2. The CDR3 covers 14 residues. In germline, CDR1 is MNHEY, CDR2 SVGAGI. The V and J ends lost 8 bases and 3 bases, in that order; junction bases with no gene match: 7. The CDR3 here is CASREGHLTDTQYF. DNA of the CDR3: TGTGCCAGCCGGGAGGGGCACCTAACAGATACGCAGTATTTT.

The CDR3 sequence is CASAERTVYQPQHF. The CDR3 bases are TGTGCCAGCGCGGAGCGGACAGTTTATCAGCCCCAGCATTTT. The J gene is TRBJ1-5, the V gene TRBV2, with a possible D match to TRBD1 (6 bases). CDR3 length equals 14 residues. Trimming stripped 8 bases from V and 5 bases from J, with 16 bases between. The V gene's germline CDR1 is SNHLY and CDR2 FYNNEI.

This clone was seen only a few times. V gene TRBV4-2 combines with J gene TRBJ2-7; tentative D call: TRBD1 (6 bases). Germline lookup yields CDR1 LGHNA and CDR2 YNFKEQ. Trimming pared 1 base from V and 3 bases from J, leaving 22 bases between. This CDR3 spans 18 amino acids. The CDR3 sequence is CASSQVKRPGHRYYEQYF. The CDR3 nucleotides are TGTGCCAGCAGCCAAGTAAAACGGCCGGGACACAGGTACTACGAGCAGTACTTC.

This rearrangement joins TRBV2 to TRBJ1-1; TRBD1 agrees at 7 bases. With V trimmed by 4 bases and J by 7 bases, 0 bases remained unmatched. This CDR3 has 11 amino acids. CDR1 and CDR2 from the germline V gene are SNHLY and FYNNEI. CDR3 sequence: CASSGQGEAFF. The CDR3, as DNA: TGTGCCAGCAGTGGACAGGGTGAAGCTTTCTTT. The full variable domain, with the rest looked up from reference TRBV2 and TRBJ1-1, is EPEVTQTPSHQVTQMGQEVILRCVPISNHLYFYWYRQILGQKVEFLVSFYNNEISEKSEIFDDQFSVERPDGSNFTLKIRSTKLEDSAMYFCASSGQGEAFFGQGTRLTVV.

V gene TRBV4-1 combines with J gene TRBJ1-1; D not resolved. The CDR3 length is 16 residues. Per germline, CDR1 MGHRA and CDR2 YSYEKL. Between the trimmed V and J ends, which lost 1 base and 0 bases, there was a span of 12 bases. CDR3 amino acids: CASSQGDFQMNTEAFF. The CDR3 nucleotides are TGCGCCAGCAGCCAAGGAGACTTTCAGATGAACACTGAAGCTTTCTTT.

This sequence joins TRBV4-2 and TRBJ2-7; a weak D match, TRBD2 (6 bases). Trimming shortened V by 2 bases and J by 2 bases, and 13 bases separated the two germline ends. Germline V gene sequence: CDR1 LGHNA, CDR2 YNFKEQ. The CDR3 runs 15 residues. The CDR3 DNA reads as TGTGCCAGCAGCCAACCTGGGACTTTAACCTACGAGCAGTACTTC. Amino acid sequence: CASSQPGTLTYEQYF.

The count of this clone is one. The chain uses TRBV27 and TRBJ2-2; 10 positions agree with TRBD1. The CDR3 contains 16 residues. Germline assignment: CDR1 MNHEY and CDR2 SMNVEV (reference sequence). J was trimmed by 5 bases and V by 5 bases; bases with no gene match: 8. CDR3 nucleotide sequence: TGTGCCAGCAGTCCCGGGGACAGGGGAAGGACCGGGGAGCTGTTTTTT. This gives the protein CASSPGDRGRTGELFF.

The chain combines TRBV5-3 with TRBJ1-1; 9 nucleotides align to TRBD1. TRBV5-3 is recorded as an ORF, its role being uncertain. The junction had 17 bases not matched to a gene; V was cut back by 4 bases and J by 4 bases. The CDR3 sequence is 18 residues long. In DNA, the CDR3 is TGTGCCAGAAGCCCTTTTTTCATAAACAGGGGGCATGTCACTGAAGCTTTCTTT. Translating gives CARSPFFINRGHVTEAFF.

V usage is TRBV28 and J usage is TRBJ1-4; D gene uncertain. Per the germline V gene, CDR1 is MDHEN and CDR2 is SYDVKM. The CDR3 has 14 amino acids. Trimming removed 6 bases from V and 8 bases from J, with 16 bases in between. In DNA, the CDR3 is TGTGCCAGCAGCCCCTCATATATCGGGGAAAAACTGTTTTTT. Translating it yields CASSPSYIGEKLFF.